This TCR beta chain came from a study of OX40 agonist ivuxolimab in advanced cancers. Sequencing was performed with immunoSEQ multiplex PCR; in TCRdb, only in-frame clones are kept and a portion is missing. In the table there are under 40,000 clones, more than 75% of which are singletons. Trimming at V came to 0 bases and at J to 0 bases, leaving 1 base not matched to a gene. CDR3 size: 15 residues. Germline V CDR1 and CDR2: MRHNA, SNTAGT. Material: CD4+ or CD8+ T cells sorted from blood, obtained in a trial of the OX40 agonist ivuxolimab. The TCR originated in an adult with an advanced solid tumor such as melanoma, head and neck, liver or kidney cancer. The J gene is TRBJ2-7, the V gene TRBV6-4; 8 bases line up with TRBD2. The DNA of the CDR3 is TGTGCCAGCAGTGACTCGGGACTAGTCTCCTACGAGCAGTACTTC. It codes for CASSDSGLVSYEQYF.